This T cell receptor (beta chain) was obtained from a study of cytomegalovirus exposure and HLA in healthy donors. Study summary: The Caucasian-associated ancestry cluster held roughly 81% of a few hundred genotyped donors.

In nominal health when sampled, donors likely had unrecorded immune exposures nonetheless. Primers: 60 Vbeta forward and 13 Jbeta reverse. Per the authors' pipeline: An analysis performed later counted 73 million or so unique TCR beta chains (roughly 11 million of them shared). Assay: immunoSEQ multiplex PCR; the TCRdb copy retains only in-frame clones and omits some. The D gene and trimming were derived from the DNA, and the V and J assignments and clone size from that table. The sample consists of 120,000 or so clones, about 73% of them appearing once. The CDR3 has 13 amino acids. Germline loops: CDR1 ENHRY, CDR2 SYGVKD. V was clipped by 7 bases and J by 5 bases; unmatched bases: 5.

The J gene is TRBJ2-7, the V gene TRBV10-3; 10 bases are a match to TRBD1. This TCR came from a woman in her twenties or thirties in good health and CMV-seronegative. What was sequenced was PBMCs. CDR3 nucleotides: TGTGCCATCAAGACAGGGGGCAGGAACGAGCAGTACTTC. Protein: CAIKTGGRNEQYF.